Listed below are T cell receptor beta chains from one sample, sequenced in a study of cytomegalovirus exposure and HLA in healthy donors. Data came from immunoSEQ multiplex PCR; TCRdb stores just in-frame clones and leaves some out. The sample records 100,000 or so clones, about 80% being singletons. What was sequenced was PBMCs. Source of these receptors: a man aged 40-50 years in good health and CMV-seronegative. Both conserved end residues are part of each CDR3. The D gene is left open where the match is weak. Rows give clone size only sometimes, using once, few, many, or a class for an expanded clone.

TRBJ1-1	few	.	TRBV6-6	CASSLQGLNTEAFF	TGTGCCAGCAGTCTTCAGGGTCTGAACACTGAAGCTTTCTTT
TRBJ1-6	.	.	TRBV6-5	CASGRGTKYNSPLHF	TGTGCCAGCGGGAGAGGGACAAAATATAATTCCCCCCTCCACTTT
TRBJ1-2	.	.	TRBV18	CASSPDRNYGYTF	TGTGCCAGCTCACCGGACAGAAACTATGGCTACACCTTC
TRBJ2-3	.	.	TRBV10-3	CAIRSGFGTDTQYF	TGTGCCATCAGGTCCGGGTTTGGGACAGATACGCAGTATTTT
TRBJ1-5	.	.	TRBV27	CASRPQGFNQPQHF	TGTGCCAGCAGACCACAGGGTTTCAATCAGCCCCAGCATTTT
TRBJ2-5	.	.	TRBV2	CASSRDNQETQYF	TGTGCCAGCAGCCGGGACAACCAAGAGACCCAGTACTTC
TRBJ2-3	.	TRBD2	TRBV9	CASSVASGVSTDTQYF	TGTGCCAGCAGCGTTGCTAGCGGGGTGAGCACGGATACGCAGTATTTT
TRBJ1-6	.	.	TRBV19	CASSIVEQGAPLHF	TGTGCCAGTAGTATAGTTGAACAGGGAGCACCCCTCCACTTT
TRBJ2-3	.	.	TRBV5-4	CASSLGGALNTDTQYF	TGTGCCAGCAGCTTGGGCGGCGCCCTTAACACAGATACGCAGTATTTT
TRBJ1-1	.	.	TRBV7-9	CASSVGDRLNTEAFF	TGTGCCAGCAGCGTAGGAGACAGACTGAACACTGAAGCTTTCTTT
TRBJ1-6	few	.	TRBV6-5	CASSYAGSNSPLHF	TGTGCCAGCAGTTACGCAGGTTCCAATTCACCCCTCCACTTT
TRBJ2-7	.	TRBD1	TRBV18	CASSPPGGPYEQYF	TGTGCCAGCTCACCGCCAGGGGGCCCCTACGAGCAGTACTTC
TRBJ2-2	.	TRBD1	TRBV9	CASSRGGTGALGELFF	TGTGCCAGCAGCCGAGGGGGGACAGGTGCCCTCGGGGAGCTGTTTTTT
TRBJ2-7	.	TRBD1	TRBV7-9	CASSPAGTGGREQYF	TGTGCCAGCAGCCCGGCGGGGACAGGGGGCCGAGAGCAGTACTTC
TRBJ2-1	few	TRBD1	TRBV18	CASSSYAGTGTYNEQFF	TGTGCCAGCTCATCTTACGCTGGGACAGGGACCTACAATGAGCAGTTCTTC
TRBJ2-5	.	.	TRBV9	CASSAGLAETQYF	TGTGCCAGCAGCGCAGGGCTAGCGGAGACCCAGTACTTC
TRBJ1-1	.	.	TRBV6-5	CASSPGGAEAFF	TGTGCCAGCAGCCCGGGAGGAGCTGAAGCTTTCTTT
TRBJ1-6	few	.	TRBV6-5	CASSYGSGNSPLHF	TGTGCCAGCAGTTACGGTTCAGGGAACTCACCCCTCCACTTT